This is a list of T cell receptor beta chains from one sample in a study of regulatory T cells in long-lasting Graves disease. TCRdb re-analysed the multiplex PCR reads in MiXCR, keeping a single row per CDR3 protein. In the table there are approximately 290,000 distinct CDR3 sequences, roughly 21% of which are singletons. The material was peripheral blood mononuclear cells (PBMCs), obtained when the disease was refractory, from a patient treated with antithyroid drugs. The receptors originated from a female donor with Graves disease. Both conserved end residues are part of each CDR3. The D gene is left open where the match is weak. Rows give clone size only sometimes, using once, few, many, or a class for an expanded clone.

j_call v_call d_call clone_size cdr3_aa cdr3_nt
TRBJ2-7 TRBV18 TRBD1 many CASSPGTGDYEQYF TGTGCCAGCTCTCCTGGGACAGGGGACTACGAGCAGTACTTC
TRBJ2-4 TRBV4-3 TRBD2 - CASSPGLAGDGDIQYF TGCGCCAGCAGCCCCGGACTAGCGGGAGATGGGGACATTCAGTACTTC
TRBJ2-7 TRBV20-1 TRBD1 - CSAVPGTGIYEQYF TGCAGTGCTGTACCCGGGACAGGGATCTACGAGCAGTACTTC
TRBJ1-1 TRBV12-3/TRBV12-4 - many CASSPGQTEAFF TGTGCCAGCAGTCCCGGACAGACTGAAGCTTTCTTT
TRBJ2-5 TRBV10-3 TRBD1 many CAISVSGGEETQYF TGTGCCATCAGTGTCTCAGGGGGCGAAGAGACCCAGTACTTC
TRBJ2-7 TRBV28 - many CASSLRGSLYEQYF TGTGCCAGCAGTTTAAGGGGGTCCCTCTACGAGCAGTACTTC
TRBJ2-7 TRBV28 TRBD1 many CASTYMGQGSLYEQYF TGTGCCAGCACCTATATGGGACAGGGTAGCCTCTACGAGCAGTACTTC
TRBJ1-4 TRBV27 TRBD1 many CASADRVGEKLFF TGTGCCAGCGCCGACAGGGTCGGTGAAAAACTGTTTTTT
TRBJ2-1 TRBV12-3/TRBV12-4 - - CASSLGAGGEQFF TGTGCCAGCAGTTTAGGGGCAGGAGGTGAGCAGTTCTTC
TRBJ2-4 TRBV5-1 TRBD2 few CASSLQREGQGGIQYF TGCGCCAGCAGCCTCCAGCGGGAGGGCCAAGGGGGCATTCAGTACTTC
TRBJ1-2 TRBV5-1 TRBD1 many CASSSTEGAYGYTF TGCGCCAGCAGCTCAACGGAGGGGGCCTATGGCTACACCTTC
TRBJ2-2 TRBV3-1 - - CASSKGENTGELFF TGTGCCAGCAGCAAGGGAGAAAACACCGGGGAGCTGTTTTTT
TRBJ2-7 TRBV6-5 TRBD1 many CASSYLAGGYEQYF TGTGCCAGCAGTTACCTGGCAGGGGGCTACGAGCAGTACTTC
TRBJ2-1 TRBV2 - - CASSEDSRSYNEQFF TGTGCCAGCAGTGAGGACAGTCGCTCCTACAATGAGCAGTTCTTC
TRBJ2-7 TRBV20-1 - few CSARDVRSSYEQYF TGCAGTGCACGCGACGTACGCTCTTCCTACGAGCAGTACTTC
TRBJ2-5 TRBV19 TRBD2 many CASSRVAGVLVETQYF TGTGCCAGTAGTAGAGTAGCGGGAGTCTTGGTAGAGACCCAGTACTTC
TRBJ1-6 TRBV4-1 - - CASSQEWGNNSPLHF TGCGCCAGCAGCCAAGAATGGGGAAATAATTCACCCCTCCACTTT
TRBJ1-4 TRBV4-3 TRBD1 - CASTRGKGFNEKLFF TGCGCCAGCACCAGGGGGAAGGGTTTTAATGAAAAACTGTTTTTT
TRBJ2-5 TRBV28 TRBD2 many CASSFVREMETQYF TGTGCCAGCAGTTTTGTGCGGGAGATGGAGACCCAGTACTTC
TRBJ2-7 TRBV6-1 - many CASSEKSVYEQYF TGTGCCAGCAGTGAAAAGTCAGTCTACGAGCAGTACTTC
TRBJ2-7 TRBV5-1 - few CASSLVIGYEQYF TGCGCCAGCAGCTTGGTGATCGGTTACGAGCAGTACTTC
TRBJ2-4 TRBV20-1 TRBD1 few CSARFPGQGKNIQYF TGCAGTGCTAGGTTTCCGGGACAGGGGAAGAACATTCAGTACTTC
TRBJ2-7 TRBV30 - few CAWSVGDFHEQYF TGTGCCTGGAGTGTTGGGGACTTTCACGAGCAGTACTTC
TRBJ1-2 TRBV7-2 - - CASSLDASSPLYGYTF TGTGCCAGCAGCTTAGACGCCTCCTCCCCCCTCTATGGCTACACCTTC
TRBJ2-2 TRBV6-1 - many CASLDSLVTGELFF TGTGCCAGTTTGGACTCCCTCGTGACCGGGGAGCTGTTTTTT
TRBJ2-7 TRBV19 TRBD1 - CASSRGQGTYEQYF TGTGCCAGTAGTAGGGGACAGGGGACCTACGAGCAGTACTTC